The present entry profiles one TCR beta chain with its context. The V and J ends lost 2 bases and 9 bases respectively, with 8 bases between them. The CDR3 runs 12 residues. Per the germline V gene, CDR1 is MNHNS and CDR2 is SASEGT. Sequencing used immunoSEQ multiplex PCR; TCRdb keeps in-frame clones, though not all of them. The sample lists about 21,000 clones, roughly 86% occurring once. These data come from a study of T cells in localized non-small cell lung cancer. The material was peripheral blood mononuclear cells, obtained before any cancer treatment. The receptor's source is a male donor at least 60 years old with stage II lung adenocarcinoma. This chain uses TRBV6-1 with TRBJ2-1; possibly TRBD2 for D (5 bases). The CDR3, as DNA: TGTGCCAGCAGTGAACCTAGCCTTGAGCAGTTCTTC. Its translation is CASSEPSLEQFF.